The clone carrying this T cell receptor (beta chain) showed up many times. Antigen specificity is unknown. This CDR3 spans 14 amino acids. Trimming left V 7 bases short and J 1 base short, with 11 bases between. TCR beta CDR3 regions were amplified from RNA. First-round RT-PCR with HTBI primers amplified the TCR CDR3 region. TCRdb re-derived calls from the multiplex PCR reads in MiXCR, one entry per CDR3 protein. Of some 360,000 distinct CDR3 sequences in the sample, 15% to 20% are singletons; the top ten hold about a sixth. The data originate from a study of T cells in Graves' hyperthyroidism and ophthalmopathy. Patients having uncontrolled infection, another autoimmune disease, pregnancy or lactation were not included. Broader study findings: Before onset, by a median of approximately 6.2 months, the model predicted ophthalmopathy.

This clonotype was sampled from a woman in her thirties or forties with Graves' ophthalmopathy. This sequence joins TRBV12-3 or TRBV12-4 and TRBJ1-5, with a possible D match to TRBD1 (6 bases). The sample taken for sequencing was blood. The CDR3 DNA reads as TGTGCCAGCACCAGGGGTGCGAGCAATCAGCCCCAGCATTTT. Translating it yields CASTRGASNQPQHF.